This TCR beta chain is from a study of control samples from healthy donors and cancer patients. Data came from immunoSEQ multiplex PCR; TCRdb stores just in-frame clones and leaves some out. This sample carries some 150,000 clones, 85% to 95% of them seen once, and the ten largest clones take over 10%. Source material: blood. The receptor comes from a man in his forties in good health.

This CDR3 is CASSPGPNTYNEQFF. The CDR3, as DNA: TGTGCCAGCAGTCCGGGACCAAACACCTACAATGAGCAGTTCTTC. This chain uses TRBV21-1 with TRBJ2-1. TRBV21-1 corresponds to a pseudogene. This CDR3 has 15 residues.